This TCR beta chain was identified during a study of blood T cell repertoires in COVID-19. The overall study: The United States, Italy and Spain supplied acute and convalescent COVID-19 samples. The analysed material was cDNA or gDNA that came from T cells, B-cell-depleted T cells, or PBMCs.

Authors' methods: Estimation of nucleated cell counts relied on the amplification of reference gene primers. The table came from immunoSEQ multiplex PCR; TCRdb's copy has only in-frame clones and leaves some out. The DNA was the basis for D and trimming; V, J and clone size are from that table. The sample holds 200,000 to 300,000 clones, around 80% seen once. The source material was peripheral blood. The TCR sequence derives from a human donor in a cohort sampled during active COVID-19.

The CDR3 sequence is CASIPSGRRADTQYF. The CDR3 region has the DNA TGTGCCAGCATACCTAGCGGGAGAAGGGCAGATACGCAGTATTTT. The V and J genes are TRBV28 and TRBJ2-3; 10 nucleotides match TRBD2. J gave up 4 bases and V 7 bases, and 8 bases lay outside the gene matches. The CDR3 is made up of 15 amino acids. CDR1 is MDHEN, CDR2 SYDVKM, per germline.